One sample yielded the 29 T cell receptor beta chains listed below, sequenced in a study of T-cell reconstitution after alpha-beta-depleted transplantation in children. Preparation of the TCRbeta library involved a method that used unique molecular identifiers. TCRdb reprocessed the PCR reads via MiXCR and lists one record per CDR3 protein. Among roughly 76,000 distinct CDR3 sequences listed, roughly a tenth were seen once. Sequenced here: PBMCs, sampled before TCRalphabeta/CD19-depleted stem cell transplant. These receptors came from a boy aged 10-17 years with acute myeloid leukemia, due to receive a stem cell transplant.

The chain uses TRBV18 and TRBJ2-7; 14 nucleotides match TRBD2. This CDR3 has 15 residues. The germline CDR1 and CDR2 sequences are KGHSH and LQKENI. Losses at the gene ends were 4 bases for V and 6 bases for J; bases not matched to a gene: 5. Here the CDR3 reads CASSLGLAGGSEQYF. The CDR3 DNA reads as TGTGCCAGCTCACTCGGACTAGCGGGAGGCTCCGAGCAGTACTTC.

This clonotype occurred many times. This chain links TRBV3-1 with TRBJ2-7; no firm D call. The CDR3 is 13 residues long. Germline CDR1 reads LGHDT; CDR2 reads YNNKEL (reference sequence). V lost 6 bases and J lost 7, with 16 bases in between. Here the CDR3 DNA reads TGTGCCAGCAGTCCCTGGAATACTGGGGAGCAGTACTTC. Protein product: CASSPWNTGEQYF.

This clonotype was detected once. The V gene is TRBV6-5, the J gene TRBJ1-1; 7 bases are a match to TRBD1. The length of the CDR3 is 17 residues. The ends lost 0 bases at V and 3 bases at J; junction bases unmatched: 10. The V gene's germline CDR1 is MNHEY and CDR2 SVGAGI. The CDR3 DNA is TGTGCCAGCAGTTACTCGATAGAAGGGGGCGCGCACACTGAAGCTTTCTTT. Amino acids: CASSYSIEGGAHTEAFF.

This clonotype was observed many times. The gene calls are TRBV27 and TRBJ2-7; possible D gene TRBD2, 6 bases. The V gene's germline CDR1 is MNHEY and CDR2 SMNVEV (reference sequence). This CDR3 spans 12 amino acids. Trimming cost V 6 bases and J 6 bases, with 12 bases left between them. The CDR3 loop is CASRGSGGEQYV. DNA of the CDR3: TGTGCCAGCAGGGGGTCCGGGGGCGAGCAGTACGTC.

Ten or more counts support this clonotype. The CDR3 coding sequence is TGCAGTGCTAGTGGGGACAGGGAAGGTTCACCCCTCCACTTT. Translated: CSASGDREGSPLHF. The chain joins TRBV20-1 to TRBJ1-6; 9 bases match TRBD1. CDR3 size: 14 residues. Trimming at V came to 3 bases and at J to 9 bases, leaving 6 bases not matched to a gene. Germline V gene data show CDR1 as DFQATT and CDR2 as SNEGSKA (reference sequence).

This clonotype was found many times. The CDR3 loop reads CASRYGAGRETQYF. CDR3 sequence (DNA): TGTGCCAGCAGGTACGGCGCGGGAAGGGAGACCCAGTACTTC. The chain uses TRBV12-3 or TRBV12-4 and TRBJ2-5, with TRBD2 as a possible D gene (6 bases). This CDR3 contains 14 residues. V was pared by 6 bases and J by 5 bases, with 16 bases between.

This clonotype came up many times. V is TRBV20-1 and J is TRBJ2-3; D is possibly TRBD1 or TRBD2 (5 bases each). Germline lookup yields CDR1 DFQATT and CDR2 SNEGSKA (reference sequence). This CDR3 is built from 13 residues. V dropped 1 base and J dropped 1 base, with 6 bases sitting between them. The CDR3 nucleotides are TGCAGTGCTAGAGTGGGGGGCACAGATACGCAGTATTTT. It is translated as CSARVGGTDTQYF.

Ten or more counts support this clonotype. V and J are TRBV5-1 and TRBJ2-3, with TRBD1 matching over 7 bases. Germline V lookup: CDR1 SGHRS, CDR2 YFSETQ. V lost 7 bases and J lost 3; bases outside the gene matches: 11. The CDR3 runs to 15 residues. The CDR3 region is CASAPLDRKTDTQYF. CDR3 DNA: TGCGCCAGCGCTCCCCTGGACAGGAAAACAGATACGCAGTATTTT.

This clonotype occurred many times. The V call is TRBV7-9, the J call TRBJ2-1; 12 bases are shared with TRBD2. From germline, CDR1 is SEHNR and CDR2 FQNEAQ (reference sequence). J gave up 7 bases and V 6 bases, and 22 bases lay outside the gene matches. This CDR3 is 20 amino acids long. The CDR3 DNA reads TGTGCCAGCAGTCTAGAGATCCTAGCGGGGGGGCCCTTTTGGGAGAATGAGCAGTTCTTC. Its protein product is CASSLEILAGGPFWENEQFF.

This clonotype was detected ten times or more. CDR3 sequence (DNA): TGTGCCAGCAGCTCTCGCTGGGGCCTTGAAGATACGCAGTATTTT. Its translation is CASSSRWGLEDTQYF. The chain uses TRBV27 and TRBJ2-3; D perhaps matches TRBD1 (5 bases). The V gene lost 6 bases and the J gene lost 5 bases, with 18 bases spanning the gap. From germline, CDR1 is MNHEY and CDR2 SMNVEV (reference sequence). The CDR3 totals 15 residues.

Many counts were recorded for this clonotype. The rearrangement uses TRBV12-3 or TRBV12-4 and TRBJ2-1, with TRBD2 matching 8 bases. V trimming: 5 bases; J trimming: 7 bases; junction bases outside the gene matches: 13. This CDR3 is built from 16 residues. In DNA, the CDR3 is TGTGCCAGCAGTCCCCCTCTAGCGGGCGCCGCTAATGAGCAGTTCTTC. Translating gives CASSPPLAGAANEQFF.

There are many counts of this clonotype. This chain links TRBV7-2 with TRBJ1-4; possible D gene TRBD1, 5 bases. Germline V lookup: CDR1 SGHTA, CDR2 FQGNSA. V gave up 6 bases and J gave up 0 bases, with 14 bases separating them. This CDR3 contains 16 residues. CDR3: CASRKTGIATNEKLFF. CDR3 coding DNA: TGTGCCAGCAGGAAAACAGGAATTGCAACTAATGAAAAACTGTTTTTT.

This clonotype was picked up many times. This sequence joins TRBV9 and TRBJ2-3; TRBD2 agrees at 8 bases. Unmatched junction bases numbered 9, after V lost 6 bases and J lost 0 bases. Germline CDR1 SGDLS, CDR2 YYNGEE. This CDR3 comprises 16 residues. CDR3 loop: CASKVAGGLSTDTQYF. Here the CDR3 DNA reads TGTGCCAGCAAGGTGGCGGGGGGACTCAGCACAGATACGCAGTATTTT.

This clonotype showed up many times. This chain links TRBV5-1 with TRBJ2-5; no definite D call. The CDR3 sequence is 12 residues long. From germline, CDR1 is SGHRS and CDR2 YFSETQ. Between the trimmed V and J ends, which lost 4 bases and 5 bases, there was a span of 9 bases. In DNA form, the CDR3 reads TGCGCCAGCAGCCCTAAGGGTGAGACCCAGTACTTC. It encodes CASSPKGETQYF.

Ten or more counts support this clonotype. The gene calls are TRBV7-9 and TRBJ2-3; no clear D. The ends were cut back, 8 bases at V and 1 base at J, with 10 bases in the middle. The CDR3 is 13 amino acids. The germline V gene encodes CDR1 SEHNR and CDR2 FQNEAQ (reference sequence). The CDR3 protein is CASPTLGTDTQYF. The CDR3, as DNA: TGTGCCAGCCCCACCCTGGGCACAGATACGCAGTATTTT.

This clonotype has at least ten counts. CDR3 coding DNA: TGCGCCAGCAGTCCCGATCCTCCGGGACAGGGGGCCTACAATGAGCAGTTCTTC. Amino acid sequence: CASSPDPPGQGAYNEQFF. The rearrangement links TRBV5-1 to TRBJ2-1, with 11 bases lining up with TRBD1. Germline trimming cut 5 bases from V and 2 bases from J; bases unmatched to any gene: 12. The CDR3 is made up of 18 amino acids. CDR1 and CDR2 (germline): SGHRS, YFSETQ.

The table lists this clonotype with many counts. The chain employs TRBV20-1 and TRBJ2-7; no clear D gene. Germline CDR1 and CDR2: DFQATT and SNEGSKA (reference sequence). V gave up 3 bases and J gave up 0 bases, with 6 bases separating them. The CDR3 length is 12 residues. CDR3 nucleotides: TGCAGTGCTAGTTATGGCTCCTACGAGCAGTACGTC. Residues: CSASYGSYEQYV.

This clonotype was observed at least ten times. V gene TRBV12-3 or TRBV12-4 combines with J gene TRBJ2-1, with 9 bases identical to TRBD2. Trimming at V came to 5 bases and at J to 4 bases, leaving 6 bases not matched to a gene. There are 15 residues in the CDR3. The CDR3 loop reads CASSLQRGAYNEQFF. CDR3 coding DNA: TGTGCCAGCAGTCTCCAGCGGGGGGCTTACAATGAGCAGTTCTTC.

This clonotype has more than one count but fewer than ten. This rearrangement joins TRBV5-1 to TRBJ2-6; D is perhaps TRBD1 or TRBD2 (5 bases each). CDR1 SGHRS and CDR2 YFSETQ come from the germline V gene. The CDR3 spans 18 residues. The V and J ends lost 0 bases and 2 bases respectively, with 15 bases between them. The CDR3 region has the DNA TGCGCCAGCAGCTTGGTTACCCTCGGGGACGCTGGGGCCAACGTCCTGACTTTC. It translates to CASSLVTLGDAGANVLTF.

The chain couples TRBV7-9 to TRBJ1-2; D gene unclear. The V gene's germline CDR1 is SEHNR and CDR2 FQNEAQ (reference sequence). V lost 5 bases to trimming and J lost 5 bases, with 15 bases between them. The CDR3 covers 14 residues. CDR3 amino acids: CASSQVGVGYGYTF. The CDR3 DNA reads TGTGCCAGCAGCCAAGTCGGTGTAGGGTATGGCTACACCTTC.

Note on this clonotype: One junction end disagrees with the germline gene, perhaps due to a read error. This chain uses TRBV4-2 with TRBJ2-1; 7 positions agree with TRBD2. The CDR3 is 20 residues long. The germline V gene encodes CDR1 LGHNA and CDR2 YNFKEQ. In DNA form, the CDR3 reads TGTGCCAGGAGCCCCAAGCTCCTAGCGGATACGATTACGGGGTACAATGAGCAGTTCTTC. It specifies CARSPKLLADTITGYNEQFF.

In this sample, this clonotype turned up many times. The rearrangement joins TRBV5-5 to TRBJ1-1, with TRBD1 as a possible D gene (5 bases). Germline V gene lookup returns CDR1 SGHKS and CDR2 YYEKEE (reference sequence). The CDR3 sequence is 14 residues long. Trimming stripped 0 bases from V and 4 bases from J, with 10 bases between. The CDR3 nucleotides are TGTGCCAGCAGCTTGGGGGCGGGGGGCACTGAAGCTTTCTTT. Translated, it gives CASSLGAGGTEAFF.

This clonotype has at least ten counts. This chain uses TRBV7-2 with TRBJ2-7; 8 nucleotides align to TRBD2. The CDR3 length is 13 residues. The V gene's germline CDR1 is SGHTA and CDR2 FQGNSA. J gave up 5 bases and V 7 bases, and 7 bases lay outside the gene matches. This chain's CDR3 is CASKSGLAHEQYF. The CDR3 bases are TGTGCCAGCAAGTCAGGACTAGCCCACGAGCAGTACTTC.

This clonotype was counted ten times or more. This chain uses TRBV30 with TRBJ2-1; possible D gene TRBD2, 6 bases. Germline loops: CDR1 GTSNPN, CDR2 SVGIG (reference sequence). The CDR3 contains 13 residues. V was shortened by 5 bases and J by 4 bases, with 12 bases between the two germline ends. CDR3 sequence (DNA): TGTGCCTGGTCCCGGGGGTTATACAATGAGCAGTTCTTC. Residues: CAWSRGLYNEQFF.

This clonotype was recorded at least ten times. The genes are TRBV12-3 or TRBV12-4 and TRBJ2-3; 8 bases agree with TRBD2. CDR3 length: 14 residues. Trimming took 8 bases from V and 4 from J; bases not matched to a gene: 8. The CDR3 coding sequence is TGTGCCAGCGGGGTTAGCGGGAACGCAGATACGCAGTATTTT. This translates into CASGVSGNADTQYF.

The chain uses TRBV10-3 and TRBJ1-1, with 8 bases fitting TRBD1. The germline V gene encodes CDR1 ENHRY and CDR2 SYGVKD. J lost 8 bases, V lost 6 bases, and 8 bases had no gene match. The length of the CDR3 is 13 residues. CDR3 nucleotides: TGTGCCATCAGCGAACGGACAGGGCTCGAAGCTTTCTTT. The encoded protein is CAISERTGLEAFF.

Turning to this clonotype: A read error may be the cause here, since a much bigger clone is one base away. The J gene is TRBJ2-1, the V gene TRBV7-2; 8 bases map to TRBD2. The CDR3 is made up of 15 amino acids. J was trimmed by 6 bases and V by 5 bases; bases with no gene match: 9. CDR1 is SGHTA and CDR2 is FQGNSA in the germline V gene. For the CDR3, the DNA is TGTGCCAGCAGCCCCGAGACTAGCGTGACCAATGAGCAGTTCTTC. Translation: CASSPETSVTNEQFF.

This clonotype was observed many times. V gene TRBV28 combines with J gene TRBJ1-6; 7 bases are a match to TRBD1. Germline trimming cut 6 bases from V and 10 bases from J; bases unmatched to any gene: 9. The germline CDR1 and CDR2 sequences are MDHEN and SYDVKM. This CDR3 has 14 amino acids. The CDR3 loop is CASRMGQPTSPLHF. The CDR3 DNA is TGTGCCAGCAGGATGGGACAGCCTACGTCACCCCTCCACTTT.

The sample holds many counts of this clonotype. This chain connects TRBV24-1 to TRBJ1-1; D not resolved. The germline V and J ends were trimmed by 3 bases and 1 base, with 11 bases remaining between them. The CDR3 length is 15 residues. CDR1 is KGHDR, CDR2 SFDVKD, per germline. The CDR3 sequence: CATSDQKDGNTEAFF. DNA of the CDR3: TGTGCCACCAGTGATCAAAAGGACGGGAACACTGAAGCTTTCTTT.